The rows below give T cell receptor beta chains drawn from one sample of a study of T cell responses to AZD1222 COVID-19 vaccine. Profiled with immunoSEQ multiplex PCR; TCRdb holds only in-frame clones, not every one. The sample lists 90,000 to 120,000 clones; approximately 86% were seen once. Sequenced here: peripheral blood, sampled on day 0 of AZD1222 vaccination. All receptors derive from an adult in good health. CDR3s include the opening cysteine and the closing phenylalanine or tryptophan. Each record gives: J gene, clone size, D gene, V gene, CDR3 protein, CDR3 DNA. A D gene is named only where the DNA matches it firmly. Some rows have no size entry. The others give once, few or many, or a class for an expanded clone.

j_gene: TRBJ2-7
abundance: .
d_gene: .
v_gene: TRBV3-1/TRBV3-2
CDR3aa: CASSQETPPHEQYF
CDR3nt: TGTGCCAGCAGCCAAGAGACTCCACCGCACGAGCAGTACTTC

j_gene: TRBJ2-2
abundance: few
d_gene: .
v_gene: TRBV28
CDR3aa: CASSSRGRGSTGELFF
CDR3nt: TGTGCCAGCAGTTCCAGGGGGCGGGGGAGCACCGGGGAGCTGTTTTTT

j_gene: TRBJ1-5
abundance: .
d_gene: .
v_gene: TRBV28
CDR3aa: CASSLGGTSGQPQHF
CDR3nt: TGTGCCAGCAGTTTGGGGGGGACCAGCGGCCAGCCCCAGCATTTT

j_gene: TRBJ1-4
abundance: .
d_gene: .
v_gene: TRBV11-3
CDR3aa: CASSLTDVSITNEKLFF
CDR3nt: TGTGCCAGCAGCTTGACAGACGTTAGCATAACTAATGAAAAACTGTTTTTT

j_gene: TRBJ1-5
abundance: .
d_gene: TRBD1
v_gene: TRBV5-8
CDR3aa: CASSLDRQGGNQPQHF
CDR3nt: TGTGCCAGCAGCTTGGATCGACAGGGGGGAAATCAGCCCCAGCATTTT

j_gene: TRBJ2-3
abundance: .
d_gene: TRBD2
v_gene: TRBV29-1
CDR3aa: CSVDGSGGVPDTQYF
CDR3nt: TGCAGCGTTGACGGAAGCGGGGGCGTCCCAGATACGCAGTATTTT

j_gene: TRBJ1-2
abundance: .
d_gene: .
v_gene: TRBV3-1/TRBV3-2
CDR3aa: CASSQEGNYGYTF
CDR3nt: TGTGCCAGCAGCCAAGAGGGTAACTATGGCTACACCTTC

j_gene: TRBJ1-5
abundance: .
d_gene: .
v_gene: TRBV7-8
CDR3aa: CASSPTETDQPQHF
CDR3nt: TGTGCCAGCAGCCCGACAGAGACCGATCAGCCCCAGCATTTT

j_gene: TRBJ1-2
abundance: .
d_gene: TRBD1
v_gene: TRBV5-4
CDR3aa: CASSSRQGGYGYTF
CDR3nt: TGTGCCAGCAGCTCGAGACAGGGTGGCTATGGCTACACCTTC

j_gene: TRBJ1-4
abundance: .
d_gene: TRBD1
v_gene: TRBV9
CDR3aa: CASSVAGQGDEKLFF
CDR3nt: TGTGCCAGCAGCGTAGCGGGACAGGGGGATGAAAAACTGTTTTTT

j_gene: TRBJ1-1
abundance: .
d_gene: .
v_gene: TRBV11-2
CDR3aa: CASSPWAGAGTEAFF
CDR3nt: TGTGCCAGCAGCCCATGGGCGGGGGCAGGTACTGAAGCTTTCTTT

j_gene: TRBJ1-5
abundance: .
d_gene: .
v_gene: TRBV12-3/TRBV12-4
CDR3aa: CASSLVLTQPQHF
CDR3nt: TGTGCCAGCAGTTTAGTCCTTACCCAGCCCCAGCATTTT

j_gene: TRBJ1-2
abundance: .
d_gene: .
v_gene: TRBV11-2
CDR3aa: CASSLIDGYTF
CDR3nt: TGTGCCAGCAGCTTAATTGATGGCTACACCTTC

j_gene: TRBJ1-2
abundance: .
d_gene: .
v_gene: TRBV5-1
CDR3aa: CASSLRRERGYTF
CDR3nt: TGCGCCAGCAGCTTGCGGAGGGAAAGAGGCTACACCTTC

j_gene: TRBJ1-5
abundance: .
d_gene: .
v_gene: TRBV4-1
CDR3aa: CASSQNYRGNQPQHF
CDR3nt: TGCGCCAGCAGCCAGAATTACAGGGGCAATCAGCCCCAGCATTTT

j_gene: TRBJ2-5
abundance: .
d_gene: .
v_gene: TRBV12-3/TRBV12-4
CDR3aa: CASSPNQETQYF
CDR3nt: TGTGCCAGCAGCCCTAACCAAGAGACCCAGTACTTC

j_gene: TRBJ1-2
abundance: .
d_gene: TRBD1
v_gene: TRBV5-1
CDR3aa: CASSLGDRYYGYTF
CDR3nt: TGCGCCAGCAGCTTGGGGGACAGATACTATGGCTACACCTTC

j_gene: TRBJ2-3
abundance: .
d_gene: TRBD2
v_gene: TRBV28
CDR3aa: CASSPPWRESTDTQYF
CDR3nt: TGTGCCAGCAGTCCCCCCTGGCGGGAGAGCACAGATACGCAGTATTTT

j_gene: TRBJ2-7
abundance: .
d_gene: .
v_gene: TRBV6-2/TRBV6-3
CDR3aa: CASSYPLLYEQYF
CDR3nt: TGTGCCAGCAGTTACCCCCTACTCTACGAGCAGTACTTC

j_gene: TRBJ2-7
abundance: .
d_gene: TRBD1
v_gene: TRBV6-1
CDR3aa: CASSEGRGFFNSYEQYF
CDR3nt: TGTGCCAGCAGTGAGGGCAGGGGGTTTTTTAACTCATACGAGCAGTACTTC

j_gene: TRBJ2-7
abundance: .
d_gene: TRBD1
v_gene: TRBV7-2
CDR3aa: CASSLPGQGAYEQYF
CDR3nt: TGTGCCAGCAGCCTGCCGGGACAGGGGGCGTACGAGCAGTACTTC

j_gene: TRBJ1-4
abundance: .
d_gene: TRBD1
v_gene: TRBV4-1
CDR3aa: CASSQSGQGNEKLFF
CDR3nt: TGCGCCAGCAGCCAATCCGGACAGGGCAATGAAAAACTGTTTTTT

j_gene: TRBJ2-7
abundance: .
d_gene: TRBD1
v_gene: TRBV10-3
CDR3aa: CAIKGWTGEDYEQYF
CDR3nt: TGTGCCATCAAAGGTTGGACAGGGGAGGACTACGAGCAGTACTTC

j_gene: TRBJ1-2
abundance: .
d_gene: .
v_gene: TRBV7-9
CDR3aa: CASSTSGQPANYGYTF
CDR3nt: TGTGCCAGCAGCACGAGTGGGCAGCCAGCTAACTATGGCTACACCTTC

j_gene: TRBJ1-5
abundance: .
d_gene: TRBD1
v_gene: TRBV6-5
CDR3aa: CASSYSGGRQPQHF
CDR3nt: TGTGCCAGCAGTTACTCAGGGGGCCGACAGCCCCAGCATTTT

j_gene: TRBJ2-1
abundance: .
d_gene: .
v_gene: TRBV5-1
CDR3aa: CASSFVLVAGEQFF
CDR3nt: TGCGCCAGCAGCTTTGTGTTAGTCGCGGGTGAGCAGTTCTTC